A selection of T cell receptor beta chains follows, all from one sample in a study of technical replicates of blood from a few donors. Method: immunoSEQ multiplex PCR; TCRdb's copy keeps in-frame clones and lacks some. The top ten clones hold 0.2% to 0.3% of a sample with 70,000 to 75,000 clones, over 90% of them seen once. Sequences were obtained from T cells isolated from PBMCs. These TCRs come from a human donor in good health. Each CDR3 is given with its conserved first and last residue. Each record gives: CDR3 DNA, CDR3 protein, D gene, J gene, V gene, clone size. A D gene is named only where the DNA matches it firmly. Size is stated for part of the rows, as once, few or many counts, or as a class when the clone is expanded.

CDR3nt: TGTGCCAGCAGTTACCCCTATGGGGGGGCGACCGGGGAGCTGTTTTTT
CDR3aa: CASSYPYGGATGELFF
d_gene: .
j_gene: TRBJ2-2
v_gene: TRBV6-5
abundance: .

CDR3nt: TGTGCCAGCAGCCCAACTAGCGGGGCTTCCTACGAGCAGTACTTC
CDR3aa: CASSPTSGASYEQYF
d_gene: TRBD2
j_gene: TRBJ2-7
v_gene: TRBV5-6
abundance: .

CDR3nt: TGTGCCAGTAGTATAGACCCCTGGCAGGCGGGTCAGCCCCAGCATTTT
CDR3aa: CASSIDPWQAGQPQHF
d_gene: .
j_gene: TRBJ1-5
v_gene: TRBV19
abundance: .

CDR3nt: TGCGCCAGCAGCAAGGAGCGGGATTACTACGAGCAGTACTTC
CDR3aa: CASSKERDYYEQYF
d_gene: TRBD2
j_gene: TRBJ2-7
v_gene: TRBV5-1
abundance: .

CDR3nt: TGTGCCATCAGGACTAGCGGGAGAGGGGGCGAGCAGTACTTC
CDR3aa: CAIRTSGRGGEQYF
d_gene: TRBD2
j_gene: TRBJ2-7
v_gene: TRBV10-3
abundance: few

CDR3nt: TGCAGCGTTGACGGTCAGGGGGGCGAGCCCCAGCATTTT
CDR3aa: CSVDGQGGEPQHF
d_gene: TRBD1
j_gene: TRBJ1-5
v_gene: TRBV29-1
abundance: .

CDR3nt: TGCGCCAGCAGCCAAGTTATAGCGGGAGTCTCCGGGGAGCTGTTTTTT
CDR3aa: CASSQVIAGVSGELFF
d_gene: TRBD2
j_gene: TRBJ2-2
v_gene: TRBV4-1
abundance: .

CDR3nt: TGTGCCAGTAGTAGGACAGTGAACACTGAAGCTTTCTTT
CDR3aa: CASSRTVNTEAFF
d_gene: .
j_gene: TRBJ1-1
v_gene: TRBV19
abundance: .

CDR3nt: TGTGCCAGCAGTCCTCAGAGGGCCTACGAGCAGTACTTC
CDR3aa: CASSPQRAYEQYF
d_gene: .
j_gene: TRBJ2-7
v_gene: TRBV28
abundance: .

CDR3nt: TGTGCCAGCAGTCAGATGATTGGTCGTGGCGGAGCCTACGAGCAGTACTTC
CDR3aa: CASSQMIGRGGAYEQYF
d_gene: .
j_gene: TRBJ2-7
v_gene: TRBV27
abundance: .

CDR3nt: TGTGCCAGCAGTTTACGAGAAAAATCCCCCTACAATGAGCAGTTCTTC
CDR3aa: CASSLREKSPYNEQFF
d_gene: .
j_gene: TRBJ2-1
v_gene: TRBV27
abundance: .

CDR3nt: TGTGCCAGCAGCACTAGGGACAGGACGAACACTGAAGCTTTCTTT
CDR3aa: CASSTRDRTNTEAFF
d_gene: TRBD1
j_gene: TRBJ1-1
v_gene: TRBV5-4
abundance: .

CDR3nt: TGTGCCAGCTTTCAAAGCGGCCTCACAGATACGCAGTATTTT
CDR3aa: CASFQSGLTDTQYF
d_gene: .
j_gene: TRBJ2-3
v_gene: TRBV27
abundance: .

CDR3nt: TGTGCCAGCAGCGTGGCCCAGGGGGCAGGGGAGACCCAGTACTTC
CDR3aa: CASSVAQGAGETQYF
d_gene: TRBD1
j_gene: TRBJ2-5
v_gene: TRBV9
abundance: .

CDR3nt: TGTGCCAGCGACTTTGGCCGGGCAGGGTCAAAGCAGTACTTC
CDR3aa: CASDFGRAGSKQYF
d_gene: .
j_gene: TRBJ2-7
v_gene: TRBV28
abundance: once

CDR3nt: TGTGCCAGCAGTTCTCCAGGGGGCGGGAAGCATTTT
CDR3aa: CASSSPGGGKHF
d_gene: TRBD1
j_gene: TRBJ1-5
v_gene: TRBV27
abundance: .

CDR3nt: TGTGCCAGCAGGCGTACAGGGGCGCCCTATGGCTACACCTTC
CDR3aa: CASRRTGAPYGYTF
d_gene: TRBD1
j_gene: TRBJ1-2
v_gene: TRBV5-4
abundance: .

CDR3nt: TGTGCCAGCAGCGAGCGCCACGAGCAGTACTTC
CDR3aa: CASSERHEQYF
d_gene: .
j_gene: TRBJ2-7
v_gene: TRBV7-9
abundance: .

CDR3nt: TGTGCCAGCAGTTCCCCAGGGTTTGGGGCCAACGTCCTGACTTTC
CDR3aa: CASSSPGFGANVLTF
d_gene: .
j_gene: TRBJ2-6
v_gene: TRBV27
abundance: .

CDR3nt: TGTGCCAGCAGCGTAGGGTGGGGCGGTGGCTACACCTTC
CDR3aa: CASSVGWGGGYTF
d_gene: .
j_gene: TRBJ1-2
v_gene: TRBV9
abundance: .

CDR3nt: TGTGCCAGCAGTTACTCAGGCGCAGGCCCCCAAGAGACCCAGTACTTC
CDR3aa: CASSYSGAGPQETQYF
d_gene: .
j_gene: TRBJ2-5
v_gene: TRBV6-5
abundance: .

CDR3nt: TGTGCCGCAGGGCATCAGACCTATGGCTACACCTTC
CDR3aa: CAAGHQTYGYTF
d_gene: .
j_gene: TRBJ1-2
v_gene: TRBV11-2
abundance: .

CDR3nt: TGTGCCTGGAGTGGGGGGGGAGAGGTGGACAGGGTAGAAGGGCTATGCAATCAGCCCCAGCATTTT
CDR3aa: CAWSGGGEVDRVEGLCNQPQHF
d_gene: TRBD1
j_gene: TRBJ1-5
v_gene: TRBV30
abundance: .

CDR3nt: TGTGCCAGCAGCCTGGTTAGCTCCTACGAGCAGTACTTC
CDR3aa: CASSLVSSYEQYF
d_gene: .
j_gene: TRBJ2-7
v_gene: TRBV6-1
abundance: .

CDR3nt: TGTGCCAGCACCGAGACTGGGGGACAGTCATATGGCTACACCTTC
CDR3aa: CASTETGGQSYGYTF
d_gene: TRBD1
j_gene: TRBJ1-2
v_gene: TRBV6-5
abundance: .

CDR3nt: TGTGCCAGCAGCCTAAACTCCTACGAGCAGTACTTC
CDR3aa: CASSLNSYEQYF
d_gene: .
j_gene: TRBJ2-7
v_gene: TRBV13
abundance: .

CDR3nt: TGCGCCAGCAGTCCCACGGGAGGGAGAACCAAAAACATTCAGTACTTC
CDR3aa: CASSPTGGRTKNIQYF
d_gene: TRBD2
j_gene: TRBJ2-4
v_gene: TRBV10-1
abundance: .

CDR3nt: TGTGCCAGCAGCTTAGGGCAGGGGCTCTACGAGCAGTACTTC
CDR3aa: CASSLGQGLYEQYF
d_gene: .
j_gene: TRBJ2-7
v_gene: TRBV11-2
abundance: .

CDR3nt: TGTGCCAGCAGTGTTCATGGGGCCTATGGCTACACCTTC
CDR3aa: CASSVHGAYGYTF
d_gene: .
j_gene: TRBJ1-2
v_gene: TRBV25-1
abundance: .

CDR3nt: TGTGCCAGCAGCTCGTGGGACAGTCCCTATGGCTACACCTTC
CDR3aa: CASSSWDSPYGYTF
d_gene: TRBD1
j_gene: TRBJ1-2
v_gene: TRBV7-9
abundance: .

CDR3nt: TGTGCCAGCAGACAGTTTGGACTAGACCCAACAGATACGCAGTATTTT
CDR3aa: CASRQFGLDPTDTQYF
d_gene: TRBD2
j_gene: TRBJ2-3
v_gene: TRBV2
abundance: .

CDR3nt: TGTGCCAGCATGAACGGTAACACCGGGGAGCTGTTTTTT
CDR3aa: CASMNGNTGELFF
d_gene: .
j_gene: TRBJ2-2
v_gene: TRBV28
abundance: few

CDR3nt: TGTGCCATCAGTGAGTCAGACAGGGACAATGAGCAGTTCTTC
CDR3aa: CAISESDRDNEQFF
d_gene: TRBD1
j_gene: TRBJ2-1
v_gene: TRBV10-3
abundance: once

CDR3nt: TGTGCCAGCTTGGGGACTGGCACAGATACGCAGTATTTT
CDR3aa: CASLGTGTDTQYF
d_gene: .
j_gene: TRBJ2-3
v_gene: TRBV11-3
abundance: .

CDR3nt: TGTGCCACCACCCGCTTTCGATTAGACAGGGGCTCCGGGTACGAGCAGTACTTC
CDR3aa: CATTRFRLDRGSGYEQYF
d_gene: TRBD1
j_gene: TRBJ2-7
v_gene: TRBV28
abundance: .

CDR3nt: TGTGCCAGCTCACTAGCGGGAGGGACCGGGGAGCTGTTTTTT
CDR3aa: CASSLAGGTGELFF
d_gene: TRBD2
j_gene: TRBJ2-2
v_gene: TRBV14
abundance: .

CDR3nt: TGTGCCAGTAGTATAGCACAGGGAGAATCCTATGGCTACACCTTC
CDR3aa: CASSIAQGESYGYTF
d_gene: .
j_gene: TRBJ1-2
v_gene: TRBV19
abundance: .

CDR3nt: TGTGCCAGTTCCACGGGACAGGGGTACAATGAGCAGTTCTTC
CDR3aa: CASSTGQGYNEQFF
d_gene: TRBD1
j_gene: TRBJ2-1
v_gene: TRBV19
abundance: .